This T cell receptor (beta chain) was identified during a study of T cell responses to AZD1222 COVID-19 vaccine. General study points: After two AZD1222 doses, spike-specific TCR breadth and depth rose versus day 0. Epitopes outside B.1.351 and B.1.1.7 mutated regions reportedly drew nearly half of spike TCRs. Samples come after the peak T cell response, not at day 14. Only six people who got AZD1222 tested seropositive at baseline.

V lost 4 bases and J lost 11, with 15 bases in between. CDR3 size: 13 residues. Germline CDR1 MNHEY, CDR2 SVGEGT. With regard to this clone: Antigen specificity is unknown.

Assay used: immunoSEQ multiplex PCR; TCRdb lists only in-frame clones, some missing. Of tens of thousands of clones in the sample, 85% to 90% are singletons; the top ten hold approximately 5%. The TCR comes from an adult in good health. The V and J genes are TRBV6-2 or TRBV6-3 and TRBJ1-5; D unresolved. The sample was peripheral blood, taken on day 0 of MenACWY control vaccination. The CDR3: CASSFRTRLAQHF. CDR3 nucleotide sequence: TGTGCCAGCAGTTTTAGGACGCGCCTGGCCCAGCATTTT.